This T cell receptor beta chain was identified in a study of blood T cells in healthy people across ages. Study-level findings and limits: Fewer expanded clones and more diversity marked long-lived versus aged donors.

No fewer than 7 million PBMCs went into each sample. The V gene's germline CDR1 is LGHDT and CDR2 YNNKEL (reference sequence). V dropped 2 bases and J dropped 7 bases, with 9 bases sitting between them. This CDR3 is built from 14 residues. In regard to this clonotype: Its antigen is unidentified.

A sample-barcoded 5' primer and a J-beta primer mix were used in a second PCR of roughly 6 to 11 cycles. Every cDNA molecule carried a tag from a template-switch adaptor bearing 12 random nucleotides. MiXCR, run by TCRdb on the 5' RACE reads, gives a single entry per CDR3 protein. The repertoire includes roughly 1,800,000 distinct CDR3 sequences, 49% of them detected once, and more than 2% sits in the top ten. The gene calls are TRBV3-1 and TRBJ1-6, with TRBD1 as a possible D gene (5 bases). Material: blood. The sequence came from a woman aged 40-49 years in good health. CDR3 loop: CASSQRGQNSPLHF. The CDR3, as DNA: TGTGCCAGCAGCCAAAGGGGTCAGAATTCACCCCTCCACTTT. The full variable domain, in which reference TRBV3-1 and TRBJ1-6 provide the parts outside the CDR3, is DTAVSQTPKYLVTQMGNDKSIKCEQNLGHDTMYWYKQDSKKFLKIMFSYNNKELIINETVPNRFSPKSPDKAHLNLHINSLELGDSAVYFCASSQRGQNSPLHFGNGTRLTVT.